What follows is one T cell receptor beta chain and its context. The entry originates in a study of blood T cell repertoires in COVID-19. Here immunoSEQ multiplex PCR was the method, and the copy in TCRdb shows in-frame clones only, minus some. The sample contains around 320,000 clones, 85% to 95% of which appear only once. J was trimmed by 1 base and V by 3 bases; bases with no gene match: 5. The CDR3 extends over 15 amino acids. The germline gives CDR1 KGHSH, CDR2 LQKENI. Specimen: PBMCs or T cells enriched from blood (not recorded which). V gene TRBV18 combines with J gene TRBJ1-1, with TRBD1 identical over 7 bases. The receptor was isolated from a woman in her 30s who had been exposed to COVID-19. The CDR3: CASSPADRQNTEAFF. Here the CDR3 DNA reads TGTGCCAGCTCACCTGCGGACAGGCAGAACACTGAAGCTTTCTTT.